This is a list of T cell receptor beta chains from one sample in a study of blood T cell repertoires in COVID-19. Using immunoSEQ multiplex PCR, the repertoire was profiled, and TCRdb retains in-frame clones only, with some absent. The sample has 15,000 to 20,000 clones, around 90% seen once. The sample consisted of peripheral blood. The receptors originated from a human donor in a cohort sampled during active COVID-19. CDR3s include the opening cysteine and the closing phenylalanine or tryptophan. The D gene is left open where the match is weak. Clone size appears in some rows only: once, few, many, or a class for an expanded clone.

d_gene: .; j_gene: TRBJ1-3; abundance: .; v_gene: TRBV7-9; CDR3nt: TGTGCCAGCAGCCCCCGACTAATGAATGGAAACACCATATATTTT; CDR3aa: CASSPRLMNGNTIYF
d_gene: TRBD2; j_gene: TRBJ2-3; abundance: once; v_gene: TRBV27; CDR3nt: TGTGCCAGCAGTTCCCGGGGGGAGCTAGGGACAGATACGCAGTATTTT; CDR3aa: CASSSRGELGTDTQYF
d_gene: .; j_gene: TRBJ1-2; abundance: .; v_gene: TRBV29-1; CDR3nt: TGCAGCGGCGGAGGGGTCGACGGTGTTAACTATGGCTACACCTTC; CDR3aa: CSGGGVDGVNYGYTF
d_gene: TRBD2; j_gene: TRBJ2-5; abundance: .; v_gene: TRBV3-1/TRBV3-2; CDR3nt: TGTGCCAGCAGCCAAGAACTAACTAGCGGGCGACTGGAGACCCAGTACTTC; CDR3aa: CASSQELTSGRLETQYF
d_gene: TRBD1; j_gene: TRBJ2-6; abundance: .; v_gene: TRBV18; CDR3nt: TGTGCCAGCTCACCTTTGGGGACAGGGGCAGGGGCCAACGTCCTGACTTTC; CDR3aa: CASSPLGTGAGANVLTF
d_gene: TRBD1; j_gene: TRBJ1-1; abundance: .; v_gene: TRBV5-1; CDR3nt: TGCGCCAGCAGCCGGACAGGCGGGAACACTGAAGCTTTCTTT; CDR3aa: CASSRTGGNTEAFF
d_gene: .; j_gene: TRBJ1-6; abundance: .; v_gene: TRBV2; CDR3nt: TGTGCCAGCAGTGTGACAAGGTCGCAAAATTCACCCCTCCACTTT; CDR3aa: CASSVTRSQNSPLHF
d_gene: .; j_gene: TRBJ2-1; abundance: once; v_gene: TRBV14; CDR3nt: TGTGCCAGCAGCCAATTTACTAACAATGAGCAGTTCTTC; CDR3aa: CASSQFTNNEQFF
d_gene: .; j_gene: TRBJ2-7; abundance: few; v_gene: TRBV7-8; CDR3nt: TGTGCCAGCAGCTTACGTCAGGATTATCACACCTACGAGCAGTACTTC; CDR3aa: CASSLRQDYHTYEQYF
d_gene: .; j_gene: TRBJ2-1; abundance: .; v_gene: TRBV6-5; CDR3nt: TGTGCCAGCAGTTCTAGGCTAAGCTCCTACAATGAGCAGTTCTTC; CDR3aa: CASSSRLSSYNEQFF
d_gene: .; j_gene: TRBJ1-2; abundance: .; v_gene: TRBV4-1; CDR3nt: TGCGCCAGCAGCCCAAGGGAGGGGTCGACCTATGGCTACACCTTC; CDR3aa: CASSPREGSTYGYTF
d_gene: TRBD1; j_gene: TRBJ2-1; abundance: .; v_gene: TRBV3-1/TRBV3-2; CDR3nt: TGTGCCAGCATCAAAGGGGGACAGGGGGCCAACAATGAGCAGTTCTTC; CDR3aa: CASIKGGQGANNEQFF
d_gene: TRBD1; j_gene: TRBJ2-7; abundance: .; v_gene: TRBV5-1; CDR3nt: TGCGCCAGCAGCACCGGGACAGGGGAGCAGTACTTC; CDR3aa: CASSTGTGEQYF